This T cell receptor beta chain was observed in a study of vaccination effects on CD4 cells after COVID-19. Antigen-specific CD4+ T cells expanded by the ViraFEST assay with viral peptide pools were then sequenced. At the end of roughly ten days of culture, CD4+ T cells were isolated. No vaccinee had earlier SARS-CoV-2 infection, and nucleocapsid antibodies were negative. The CDR3 runs to 15 residues. Profiling relied on immunoSEQ multiplex PCR, and the TCRdb table lists in-frame clones only, not all of them. The sample lists under 70,000 clones, roughly 75% occurring once. With regard to this clone: What it recognizes is unknown.

The chain carries TRBV21-1 and TRBJ1-2. TRBV21-1 is a pseudogene segment. The material sequenced was CD4+ T cells from PBMCs cultured with HCoV-OC43 spike peptides, taken before COVID-19 vaccination. Subset reported: HCoV-OC43 spike overlapping peptide pool stimulation. The clonotype was recovered from a human donor who received a COVID-19 vaccine. The CDR3 nucleotides read TGTGCCAGCAGCAAAGAAGACGGACGAATCTATGGCTACACCTTC. Amino acid sequence: CASSKEDGRIYGYTF.